This T cell receptor beta chain was retrieved from a study of beta chain features in type 1 diabetes. Background on the study: No patient-donor differences in age, gender, total cells or subset yield. The study's findings and limits: There were fewer insertions and more deletions at the VDJ junctions of type 1 diabetes patients.

Since all of the isolated RNA was reverse transcribed, expressed TCRB transcripts were what got sequenced. Assay: immunoSEQ multiplex PCR; the TCRdb copy retains only in-frame clones and omits some. The table lists some 410,000 clones, roughly 13% of them singletons, with around 0.035% in the top ten. Every participating donor gave one draw, a heparinised blood sample averaging approximately 110 mL. Using CD45RO/CCR7/CD25/CD127/CD95/CD27, CD4+ naive, central memory, regulatory and stem cell-like memory cells were sorted. Turning to this clone: The antigen is unknown. Other DNA sequences in this sample translate to the same CDR3.

There are 13 residues in the CDR3. Trimming took 0 bases from V and 2 from J, leaving 5 bases between them. Germline loops: CDR1 SGHRS, CDR2 YFSETQ. V usage is TRBV5-1 and J usage is TRBJ1-2; no definite D call. This sequence originates from a man between 25 and 39 years old in good health. The sequenced material came from naive CD4+ T cells from blood. The CDR3 loop reads CASSLEGNYGYTF. The CDR3 bases are TGCGCCAGCAGCTTGGAAGGGAACTATGGCTACACCTTC.